This TCR beta chain originates from a study of cytomegalovirus exposure and HLA in healthy donors. Study outcomes and limitations: When analyzed later, the rates of TCR association showed variation by HLA locus, with DRB1 the most and HLA-C the fewest.

From germline, CDR1 is SGHNT and CDR2 YENEEA. The CDR3 is 15 residues long. The V end lost 3 bases, the J end lost 0 bases, and 9 bases lay between the germline ends. Details on this clone: The antigen is not known.

Use of 60 Vbeta and 13 Jbeta primers characterized the PCR. TCRdb's copy holds only in-frame clones and misses some; the assay was immunoSEQ multiplex PCR. Of some 150,000 clones detected, 80% to 90% appear once; the ten largest clones hold roughly 4.4%. This clonotype was sampled from a woman between 18 and 30 years old in good health and CMV-seropositive. This sequence joins TRBV11-3 and TRBJ2-1; weak D call: TRBD1 (5 bases). The material sequenced was PBMCs. The CDR3 DNA sequence: TGTGCCAGCAGCTTTAGACAGAGCTCCTACAATGAGCAGTTCTTC. Its translation is CASSFRQSSYNEQFF.